These 8 T cell receptor beta chains originate from one sample sequenced in a study of beta chain features in type 1 diabetes. Sequenced material consisted of expressed TCRB transcripts (all of the isolated RNA was reverse transcribed). Sequencing used immunoSEQ multiplex PCR; TCRdb keeps in-frame clones, though not all of them. The sample has 200,000 to 250,000 clones; 25% to 30% are singletons. The material sequenced was central memory CD4+ T cells from blood. Every receptor here comes from a man younger than 45 in good health.

The genes are TRBV7-9 and TRBJ2-5; TRBD1 might be the D (6 bases). V dropped 1 base and J dropped 5 bases, with 14 bases sitting between them. Germline values: CDR1 SEHNR, CDR2 FQNEAQ (reference sequence). The CDR3 has 15 amino acids. This CDR3 reads CASSLDRAGEETQYF. The CDR3 DNA is TGTGCCAGCAGCTTAGACAGGGCAGGGGAGGAGACCCAGTACTTC.

This clone has only a few counts. The rearrangement joins TRBV14 to TRBJ2-3; no clear D gene. Trimming cost V 3 bases and J 6 bases, with 4 bases left between them. The CDR3 length is 11 residues. Germline assignment: CDR1 SGHDN and CDR2 FVKESK. The CDR3 is CASSQADTQYF. The DNA for the CDR3 is TGTGCCAGCAGCCAGGCTGATACGCAGTATTTT. Full variable domain (missing parts from reference TRBV14 and TRBJ2-3): EAGVTQFPSHSVIEKGQTVTLRCDPISGHDNLYWYRRVMGKEIKFLLHFVKESKQDESGMPNNRFLAERTGGTYSTLKVQPAELEDSGVYFCASSQADTQYFGPGTRLTVL.

This chain links TRBV5-1 with TRBJ2-3, with 7 bases matching TRBD1. This CDR3 has 14 amino acids. Germline CDR1 and CDR2: SGHRS and YFSETQ. V lost 2 bases, J lost 4 bases, and 4 bases stayed unmatched. The CDR3 loop is CASSFGQAPDTQYF. CDR3 DNA sequence: TGCGCCAGCAGCTTTGGACAGGCCCCAGATACGCAGTATTTT.

This clone was observed a handful of times. V is TRBV19 and J is TRBJ2-7, with 9 bases matching TRBD1. Trimming removed 5 bases from V and 4 bases from J; junction bases left unmatched: 15. Germline V gene data show CDR1 as LNHDA and CDR2 as SQIVND (reference sequence). The CDR3 spans 17 residues. In DNA form, the CDR3 reads TGTGCCAGTAGTCTCATTCTCTCCGGGACAGGGCCGTACGAGCAGTACTTC. This sequence encodes CASSLILSGTGPYEQYF.

A few counts support this clone. The chain joins TRBV5-1 to TRBJ1-6, with TRBD1 as a possible D gene (5 bases). Trimming cost V 5 bases and J 7 bases, with 22 bases left between them. The CDR3 runs to 17 residues. The germline gives CDR1 SGHRS, CDR2 YFSETQ. The CDR3 loop reads CASRATQGNSQNSPLHF. The DNA of the CDR3 is TGCGCCAGCAGAGCGACGCAGGGTAACAGCCAAAATTCACCCCTCCACTTT.

Comment on this clone: The sample contains more than one DNA sequence encoding this CDR3. The V call is TRBV29-1, the J call TRBJ2-7; perhaps TRBD1 as D (5 bases). There are 12 residues in the CDR3. Germline CDR1 is SQVTM and CDR2 is ANQGSEA. Deletions cut 4 bases from V and 0 bases from J, with 7 bases between. CDR3 nucleotides: TGCAGCGTTGGGCAGGGCTCCTACGAGCAGTACTTC. It is translated as CSVGQGSYEQYF.

This clone was detected a few times. The V call is TRBV29-1, the J call TRBJ2-1; a weak D match, TRBD2 (5 bases). The CDR3 has 14 amino acids. Looked up from germline, CDR1 is SQVTM and CDR2 is ANQGSEA. V shed 2 bases and J shed 1 base, with 9 bases lying between them. CDR3: CSVERTDSYNEQFF. The CDR3 nucleotides read TGCAGCGTTGAAAGGACTGATTCCTACAATGAGCAGTTCTTC.

This clone was detected only a few times. The rearrangement uses TRBV30 and TRBJ1-4; 7 bases agree with TRBD1. The CDR3 has 15 residues. The trim removed 1 base at V and 8 bases at J, leaving 10 bases unmatched. From germline, CDR1 is GTSNPN and CDR2 SVGIG (reference sequence). The CDR3 loop reads CAWSDLRTGGEKLFF. The CDR3 bases are TGTGCCTGGAGTGACCTCAGGACAGGAGGAGAAAAACTGTTTTTT.